What follows describes a single TCR beta chain. The entry originates in a study of blood T cell repertoires in COVID-19. The overall study: From the United States, Italy and Spain came samples of acute and convalescent COVID-19. PBMCs, B-cell-depleted T cells, or T cells provided the cDNA or gDNA that made up the material.

The ends lost 4 bases at V and 1 base at J; junction bases unmatched: 10. Germline CDR1 is MNHEY and CDR2 is SMNVEV (reference sequence). The CDR3 loop spans 16 amino acids. As originally analysed: Scientists estimated how many nucleated cells there were by amplifying reference gene primers. Clones were read by immunoSEQ multiplex PCR, and TCRdb kept only the in-frame ones, dropping some. V, J and clone size are taken as reported in that table, and D and trimming were inferred from the DNA itself. Of about 94,000 clones listed, approximately 84% are singletons. The specimen sequenced was peripheral blood. The chain recombines TRBV27 with TRBJ2-7; TRBD1 aligns across 7 bases. This receptor was taken from a man aged 60 to 69 with acute or convalescent COVID-19. The chain's CDR3 is CASSSGDSLRSYEQYF. The CDR3 nucleotides are TGTGCCAGCAGTTCCGGGGACAGCCTGAGATCCTACGAGCAGTACTTC.